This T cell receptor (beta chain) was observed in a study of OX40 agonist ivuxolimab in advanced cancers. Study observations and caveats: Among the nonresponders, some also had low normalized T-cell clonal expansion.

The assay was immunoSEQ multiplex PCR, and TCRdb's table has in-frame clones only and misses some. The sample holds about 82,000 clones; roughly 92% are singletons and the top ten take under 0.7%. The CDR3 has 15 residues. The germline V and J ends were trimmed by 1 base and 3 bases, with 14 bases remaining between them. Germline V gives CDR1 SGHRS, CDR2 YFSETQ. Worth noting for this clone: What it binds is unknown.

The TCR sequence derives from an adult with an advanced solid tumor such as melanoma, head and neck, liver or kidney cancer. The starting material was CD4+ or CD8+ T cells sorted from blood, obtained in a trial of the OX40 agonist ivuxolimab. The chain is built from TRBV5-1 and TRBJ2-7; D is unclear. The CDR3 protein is CASSLSPALYYEQYF. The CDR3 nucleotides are TGCGCCAGCAGCTTGAGTCCAGCTCTGTACTACGAGCAGTACTTC.